This entry concerns a single T cell receptor (beta chain). What it recognizes is unknown. Trimming left V 4 bases short and J 2 bases short, with 17 bases between. In germline, CDR1 is SGHTA, CDR2 FQGNSA. The CDR3 runs to 16 residues. The source of the sample is a study of a mutant IDH1 vaccine in newly diagnosed glioma. On the study more broadly: Sex distribution of treated patients was roughly 62% male and about 38% female; mean age was 40.4 years. It was radiotherapy, temozolomide, or both that patients received previously, with most receiving both.

The study's findings and limits: There were vaccine-induced immune responses in 85% to 95% of the patients. Top peripheral T cell clonotype shifts appeared unrelated to pseudoprogression.

Regarding time point: baseline, week 1 (first vaccination visit). Sample treatment: pre-vaccination baseline after standard-of-care therapy. Profiled with immunoSEQ multiplex PCR; TCRdb holds only in-frame clones, not every one. The profile shows about 25,000 clones, 93% of them singletons. This clonotype originated in a man between 40 and 49 years old with glioma. This chain joins TRBV7-2 and TRBJ1-2; D unresolved. The sample consisted of PBMCs, taken from a glioma patient treated with radiotherapy, temozolomide or both. Here the CDR3 DNA reads TGTGCCAGCAGCTCCGGGAGGCCCCGAGTGAACTATGGCTACACCTTC. Amino acids: CASSSGRPRVNYGYTF.